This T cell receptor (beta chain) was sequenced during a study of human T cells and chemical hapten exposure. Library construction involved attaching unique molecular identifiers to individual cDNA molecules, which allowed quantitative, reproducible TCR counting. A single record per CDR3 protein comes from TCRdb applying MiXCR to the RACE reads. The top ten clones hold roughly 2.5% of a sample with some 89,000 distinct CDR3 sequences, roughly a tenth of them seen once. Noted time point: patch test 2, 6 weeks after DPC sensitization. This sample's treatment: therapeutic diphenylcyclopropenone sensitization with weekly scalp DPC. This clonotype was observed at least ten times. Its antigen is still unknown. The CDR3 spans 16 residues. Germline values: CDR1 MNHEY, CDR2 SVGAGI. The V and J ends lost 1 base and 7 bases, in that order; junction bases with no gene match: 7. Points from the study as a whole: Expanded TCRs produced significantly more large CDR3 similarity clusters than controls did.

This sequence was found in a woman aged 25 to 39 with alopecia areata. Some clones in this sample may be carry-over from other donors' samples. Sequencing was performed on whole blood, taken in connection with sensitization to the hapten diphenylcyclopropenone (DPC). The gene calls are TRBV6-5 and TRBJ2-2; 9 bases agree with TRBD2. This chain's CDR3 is CASSYLLAGRGGELFF. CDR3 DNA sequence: TGTGCCAGCAGTTACTTGCTAGCGGGAAGGGGCGGGGAGCTGTTTTTT.